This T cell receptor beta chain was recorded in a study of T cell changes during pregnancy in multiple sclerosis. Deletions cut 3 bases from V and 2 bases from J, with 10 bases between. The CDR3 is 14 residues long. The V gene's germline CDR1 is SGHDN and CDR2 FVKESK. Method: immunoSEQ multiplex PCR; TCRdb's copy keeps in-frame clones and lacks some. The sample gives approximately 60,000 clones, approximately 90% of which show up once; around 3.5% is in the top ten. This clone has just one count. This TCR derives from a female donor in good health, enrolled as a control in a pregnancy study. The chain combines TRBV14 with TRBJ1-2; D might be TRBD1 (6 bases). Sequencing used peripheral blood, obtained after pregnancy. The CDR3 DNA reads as TGTGCCAGCAGCCAGAAAACAGGGAACTATGGCTACACCTTC. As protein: CASSQKTGNYGYTF.